The 27 T cell receptor beta chains below come from one sample, sequenced in a study of beta chain features in type 1 diabetes (dated by TCRdb to about 2018). The library was generated by the immunoSEQ multiplex PCR assay. The entire amount of isolated RNA was reverse transcribed using the High Capacity cDNA Reverse Transcription Kit, so the sequenced TCRB transcripts were expressed ones. Sourced from immuneACCESS, this table was stored by TCRdb with only in-frame sequences that have V and J called. A share of the clones is absent; for the studies checked, an unresolved V gene accounts for under half, and the remainder has no known explanation. Present in this sample are some 150,000 clones, roughly a tenth of which were seen just once. The top ten clones comprise under 1.5% of the sample. Sequenced material: naive CD4+ T cells from blood. The sample's cell subset or site label is to be understood as: true naive CD4+ T cells. The receptors come from a man between 18 and 29 years old in good health.

Many counts were recorded for this clone. The chain uses TRBV30 and TRBJ2-5, with D possibly matching TRBD2 (6 bases). The CDR3 is 13 residues long. Germline CDR1 reads GTSNPN; CDR2 reads SVGIG (reference sequence). V was trimmed by 5 bases and J by 5 bases, leaving 15 bases between them. The CDR3 DNA sequence: TGTGCCTGGGGAGGGCAGAGAAGGGAGACCCAGTACTTC. As protein: CAWGGQRRETQYF.

The V gene is TRBV19, the J gene TRBJ1-2; D gene unclear. CDR1 LNHDA and CDR2 SQIVND come from the germline V gene (reference sequence). The V and J ends lost 1 base and 4 bases respectively, with 13 bases between them. CDR3 length equals 15 residues. The CDR3 coding sequence is TGTGCCAGTAGTATAGTAGGCGGGCGCTCCTATGGCTACACCTTC. This codes for CASSIVGGRSYGYTF.

The rearrangement uses TRBV6-5 and TRBJ1-1; TRBD1 is a possible D gene (6 bases). Trimming pared 6 bases from V and 4 bases from J, leaving 9 bases between. CDR3 length equals 12 residues. From germline, CDR1 is MNHEY and CDR2 SVGAGI. The CDR3 is CASSRGFTEAFF. In DNA form, the CDR3 reads TGTGCCAGCAGCAGGGGCTTCACTGAAGCTTTCTTT.

The chain combines TRBV5-1 with TRBJ1-2; 10 nucleotides match TRBD1. Germline CDR1 is SGHRS and CDR2 is YFSETQ. CDR3 size: 16 residues. V lost 4 bases to trimming and J lost 0 bases; unmatched junction nucleotides: 6. CDR3 loop: CASSPDGQGANYGYTF. The CDR3 bases are TGCGCCAGCAGCCCTGATGGACAGGGGGCTAACTATGGCTACACCTTC.

This clone appeared a few times. The chain combines TRBV5-4 with TRBJ2-7; 13 bases are a match to TRBD2. This CDR3 comprises 17 residues. Germline trimming cut 0 bases from V and 3 bases from J; bases unmatched to any gene: 6. Germline V gene data show CDR1 as SGHNT and CDR2 as YYREEE (reference sequence). CDR3 sequence (DNA): TGTGCCAGCAGCTTGGGGACTAGCGGGGGCCACCACTACGAGCAGTACTTC. Translating gives CASSLGTSGGHHYEQYF.

The table lists this clone with a few counts. The chain is built from TRBV7-2 and TRBJ2-4; maybe TRBD1 (5 bases). This CDR3 has 11 amino acids. Looked up from germline, CDR1 is SGHTA and CDR2 is FQGNSA. V was clipped by 9 bases and J by 6 bases, with 9 bases between them. CDR3 residues: CASTQGNIQYF. As DNA, the CDR3 is TGTGCCAGTACGCAGGGAAACATTCAGTACTTC.

At least ten counts were recorded for this clone. The rearrangement links TRBV4-3 to TRBJ2-7; 8 bases line up with TRBD2. With V trimmed by 4 bases and J by 2 bases, 7 bases remained unmatched. There are 15 residues in the CDR3. Germline V gene lookup returns CDR1 LGHNA and CDR2 YSLEER. CDR3 sequence (DNA): TGCGCCAGCAGCCGCGGGGGGCAGGCCCCCTACGAGCAGTACTTC. Amino acid sequence: CASSRGGQAPYEQYF.

The rearrangement joins TRBV7-2 to TRBJ1-2; D not resolved. With 5 bases removed from V and 3 bases from J, the gap between germline ends came to 10 bases. Germline values: CDR1 SGHTA, CDR2 FQGNSA. The CDR3 extends over 13 amino acids. CDR3 sequence reads: CASSTGSDYGYTF. The CDR3 DNA sequence: TGTGCCAGCAGCACCGGGAGCGACTATGGCTACACCTTC.

Turning to this clone: The CDR3 does not close with the conserved phenylalanine or tryptophan, likely indicating a read error. This rearrangement joins TRBV10-3 to TRBJ2-7, with D hard to call. The CDR3 loop spans 13 amino acids. CDR1 and CDR2 (germline): ENHRY, SYGVKD. V was trimmed by 2 bases and J by 6 bases, leaving 11 bases between them. The CDR3 region has the DNA TGTGCCATCAGTGAGGGTACAGTGGGCGAGCAGTACCTC. It yields the protein CAISEGTVGEQYL.

This clone was seen a few times. The chain uses TRBV5-1 and TRBJ2-1; D remains unclear. CDR3 length: 14 residues. Germline assignment: CDR1 SGHRS and CDR2 YFSETQ. V lost 0 bases to trimming and J lost 1 base, with 5 bases between them. In nucleotides, the CDR3 is TGCGCCAGCAGCTTGGACAGTTCCTACAATGAGCAGTTCTTC. Translating it yields CASSLDSSYNEQFF.

The J gene is TRBJ1-6, the V gene TRBV7-2; 7 positions agree with TRBD1. The CDR3 consists of 16 residues. Germline V gene sequence: CDR1 SGHTA, CDR2 FQGNSA. Trimming at V came to 8 bases and at J to 0 bases, leaving 7 bases not matched to a gene. As DNA, the CDR3 is TGTGCCAGCCACAGGGGTGATGACTCCTATAATTCACCCCTCCACTTT. Encoded protein: CASHRGDDSYNSPLHF. The entire variable domain, with the rest obtained from reference TRBV7-2 and TRBJ1-6, is as follows: GAGVSQSPSNKVTEKGKDVELRCDPISGHTALYWYRQSLGQGLEFLIYFQGNSAPDKSGLPSDRFSAERTGGSVSTLTIQRTQQEDSAVYLCASHRGDDSYNSPLHFGNGTRLTVT.

The chain has TRBV27 and TRBJ1-6, with 8 positions matching TRBD1. The CDR3 length is 16 residues. V was pared by 5 bases and J by 7 bases, with 10 bases of the junction left unmatched. Per germline, CDR1 MNHEY and CDR2 SMNVEV (reference sequence). CDR3 sequence reads: CASSPNADRENSPLHF. The CDR3, as DNA: TGTGCCAGCAGTCCCAATGCGGACAGGGAAAATTCACCCCTCCACTTT.

The chain links TRBV7-2 to TRBJ2-7; 9 nucleotides agree with TRBD1. CDR1 and CDR2 from the germline V gene are SGHTA and FQGNSA. The CDR3 consists of 14 residues. The J segment lost 2 bases and the V segment lost 5 bases, leaving 4 bases of the junction unmatched. CDR3 nucleotides: TGTGCCAGCAGCACAACAGGGGGCACCTACGAGCAGTACTTC. Translated, it gives CASSTTGGTYEQYF.

Only a few counts were recorded for this clone. CDR3 sequence: CASSTQGTNYGYTF. In DNA form, the CDR3 reads TGTGCCAGCAGCACACAGGGGACCAACTATGGCTACACCTTC. V and J are TRBV5-4 and TRBJ1-2; TRBD1 matches at 7 bases. The CDR3 covers 14 residues. CDR1 SGHNT and CDR2 YYREEE come from the germline V gene (reference sequence). V trimming: 4 bases; J trimming: 2 bases; junction bases outside the gene matches: 5.

The chain employs TRBV9 and TRBJ1-1; D remains ambiguous. The V gene's germline CDR1 is SGDLS and CDR2 YYNGEE. V gave up 0 bases and J gave up 7 bases, with 7 bases separating them. The CDR3 covers 12 residues. CDR3 loop: CASSVGVDEAFF. The CDR3 DNA reads TGTGCCAGCAGCGTAGGAGTAGATGAAGCTTTCTTT. The full variable domain, completed using reference TRBV9 and TRBJ1-1, is DSGVTQTPKHLITATGQRVTLRCSPRSGDLSVYWYQQSLDQGLQFLIQYYNGEERAKGNILERFSAQQFPDLHSELNLSSLELGDSALYFCASSVGVDEAFFGQGTRLTVV.

This clone has more than one count but fewer than ten. The chain uses TRBV7-6 and TRBJ2-1; the D gene is possibly TRBD2 (6 bases). The germline V gene has CDR1 SGHVS and CDR2 FNYEAQ. The CDR3 contains 15 residues. V dropped 3 bases and J dropped 5 bases, with 14 bases sitting between them. Here the CDR3 reads CASSFAGPPDNEQFF. DNA of the CDR3: TGTGCCAGCAGCTTCGCGGGGCCCCCCGACAATGAGCAGTTCTTC.

The sample holds many counts of this clone. The V call is TRBV4-3, the J call TRBJ2-1; 8 bases are shared with TRBD2. V lost 0 bases and J lost 4; bases outside the gene matches: 8. CDR1 LGHNA and CDR2 YSLEER come from the germline V gene. The CDR3 is 17 residues long. The DNA for the CDR3 is TGCGCCAGCAGCCAAGATGTCCCAGCGGGGGCTTACAATGAGCAGTTCTTC. It is translated as CASSQDVPAGAYNEQFF.

This clone was observed a handful of times. The CDR3, as DNA: TGTGCCAGCAGTTACTCGGGGGGAGGGGACCAAGAGACCCAGTACTTC. Translating gives CASSYSGGGDQETQYF. This chain connects TRBV6-5 to TRBJ2-5; 7 bases agree with TRBD2. The CDR3 loop spans 16 amino acids. The V and J ends lost 0 bases and 0 bases, in that order; junction bases with no gene match: 4. Germline V gene lookup returns CDR1 MNHEY and CDR2 SVGAGI.

This chain links TRBV28 with TRBJ1-2; D gene uncertain. The CDR3 is made up of 14 amino acids. CDR1 and CDR2 from the germline V gene are MDHEN and SYDVKM. Trimming cost V 5 bases and J 0 bases, with 10 bases left between them. The CDR3 reads CASSQYTANYGYTF. DNA of the CDR3: TGTGCCAGCAGTCAATATACAGCTAACTATGGCTACACCTTC.

The V call is TRBV4-2, the J call TRBJ2-1; D gene ambiguous. The V gene's germline CDR1 is LGHNA and CDR2 YNFKEQ. The germline V and J ends were trimmed by 0 bases and 8 bases, with 11 bases remaining between them. The CDR3 is 14 residues long. CDR3 DNA: TGTGCCAGCAGCCAAGATGAGAGGAGAGATGAGCAGTTCTTC. As protein: CASSQDERRDEQFF.

This clone was counted only a few times. The J gene is TRBJ1-2, the V gene TRBV10-3; perhaps TRBD1 as D (5 bases). The ends were cut back, 2 bases at V and 4 bases at J, with 17 bases in the middle. CDR3 length: 16 amino acids. Germline lookup yields CDR1 ENHRY and CDR2 SYGVKD. The CDR3: CAISEPPSGVGYGYTF. For the CDR3, the DNA is TGTGCCATCAGTGAGCCACCTTCGGGGGTTGGCTATGGCTACACCTTC.

The rearrangement links TRBV7-9 to TRBJ2-2, with 8 bases identical to TRBD1. CDR3 length equals 15 residues. Germline V gene data show CDR1 as SEHNR and CDR2 as FQNEAQ (reference sequence). V dropped 5 bases and J dropped 4; count of bases not matched to a gene: 6. The DNA for the CDR3 is TGTGCCAGCAGCCTCAGGGGGCTAGTCACCGGGGAGCTGTTTTTT. It specifies CASSLRGLVTGELFF. Full variable domain (rest looked up from reference TRBV7-9 and TRBJ2-2): DTGVSQNPRHKITKRGQNVTFRCDPISEHNRLYWYRQTLGQGPEFLTYFQNEAQLEKSRLLSDRFSAERPKGSFSTLEIQRTEQGDSAMYLCASSLRGLVTGELFFGEGSRLTVL.

The V and J genes are TRBV27 and TRBJ2-1; 7 bases are shared with TRBD1. The junction had 8 bases not matched to a gene; V was cut back by 10 bases and J by 2 bases. CDR1 is MNHEY and CDR2 is SMNVEV in the germline V gene (reference sequence). This CDR3 spans 14 amino acids. The CDR3 DNA is TGTGCCACCTTAACAGGGGCTCCCTACAATGAGCAGTTCTTC. Its translation: CATLTGAPYNEQFF.

This clone showed up just a few times. This rearrangement joins TRBV12-5 to TRBJ2-2; D uncertain. The CDR3 extends over 13 amino acids. Trimming shortened V by 9 bases and J by 0 bases, and 8 bases separated the two germline ends. The germline CDR1 and CDR2 sequences are LGHNT and FRNRAP. The CDR3 DNA follows: TGTGCTAGCGGAGTTTCGAACACCGGGGAGCTGTTTTTT. It translates to CASGVSNTGELFF.

The chain couples TRBV7-8 to TRBJ2-1; 12 bases agree with TRBD2. V was clipped by 5 bases and J by 6 bases; unmatched bases: 8. The CDR3 runs to 16 residues. Germline V gene data show CDR1 as SGHVS and CDR2 as FQNEAQ. CDR3 nucleotides: TGTGCCAGCAGCACCAGACTAGCGGGGGAGTTCAATGAGCAGTTCTTC. The encoded protein is CASSTRLAGEFNEQFF.

This clone was detected many times. The chain combines TRBV9 with TRBJ2-3, with a possible D match to TRBD2 (6 bases). Germline CDR1 and CDR2: SGDLS and YYNGEE. Trimming took off 0 bases at V and 5 bases at J, with 13 bases between the two ends. The CDR3 covers 15 residues. As DNA, the CDR3 is TGTGCCAGCAGCGTAGGCGGGACGCAACTAGATACGCAGTATTTT. This translates into CASSVGGTQLDTQYF.

This sequence joins TRBV2 and TRBJ2-5; TRBD1 matches at 7 bases. J was trimmed by 5 bases and V by 6 bases; bases with no gene match: 12. This CDR3 region has 15 residues. Looked up from germline, CDR1 is SNHLY and CDR2 is FYNNEI. CDR3 sequence reads: CASRHQGQWGETQYF. Here the CDR3 DNA reads TGTGCCAGCAGGCACCAGGGACAGTGGGGGGAGACCCAGTACTTC.